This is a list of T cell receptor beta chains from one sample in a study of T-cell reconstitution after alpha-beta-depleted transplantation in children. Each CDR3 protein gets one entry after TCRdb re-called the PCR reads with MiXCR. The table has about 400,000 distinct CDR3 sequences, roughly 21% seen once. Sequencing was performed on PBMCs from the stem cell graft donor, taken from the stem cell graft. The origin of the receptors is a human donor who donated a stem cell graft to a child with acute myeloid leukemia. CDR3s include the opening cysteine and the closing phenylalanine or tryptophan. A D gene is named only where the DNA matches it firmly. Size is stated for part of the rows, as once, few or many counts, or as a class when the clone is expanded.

CSVDGVERSYNEQFF	TGCAGCGTTGACGGGGTTGAGCGCTCCTACAATGAGCAGTTCTTC	few	TRBV29-1	TRBJ2-1	NA
CASRTGGSYEQYF	TGTGCCAGCCGGACTGGCGGGAGTTACGAGCAGTACTTC	few	TRBV12-3/TRBV12-4	TRBJ2-7	TRBD2
CASTPNDWSKNIQYF	TGTGCCAGCACCCCGAATGATTGGTCCAAAAACATTCAGTACTTC	NA	TRBV6-2/TRBV6-3	TRBJ2-4	NA
CASSVGLAAYEQYF	TGTGCCAGCAGCGTCGGACTAGCTGCGTACGAGCAGTACTTC	NA	TRBV9	TRBJ2-7	TRBD2
CASSDPGTPYNEQFF	TGTGCCAGCAGCGACCCAGGGACCCCCTACAATGAGCAGTTCTTC	NA	TRBV7-2	TRBJ2-1	NA
CASGENTEAFF	TGTGCCAGCGGGGAAAACACTGAAGCTTTCTTT	few	TRBV12-3/TRBV12-4	TRBJ1-1	NA
CASSLDGGHETQYF	TGTGCCAGCAGTTTAGACGGGGGCCACGAGACCCAGTACTTC	few	TRBV12-3/TRBV12-4	TRBJ2-5	NA
CASSARDFSYFSSYNEQFF	TGTGCCAGCAGCGCCCGGGACTTCAGCTACTTCAGCTCCTACAATGAGCAGTTCTTC	NA	TRBV7-9	TRBJ2-1	NA
CSVELRRGVQETQYF	TGCAGCGTTGAATTGCGTCGCGGGGTCCAAGAGACCCAGTACTTC	few	TRBV29-1	TRBJ2-5	NA
CASSWTSGPYEQYF	TGTGCCAGCAGCTGGACTAGCGGACCCTACGAGCAGTACTTC	few	TRBV27	TRBJ2-7	TRBD2
CASSSGQSYGYTF	TGCGCCAGCAGCTCGGGACAAAGCTATGGCTACACCTTC	few	TRBV5-1	TRBJ1-2	NA
CSASGQGRVGYGYTF	TGCAGCGCCTCCGGACAGGGGAGGGTCGGCTATGGCTACACCTTC	NA	TRBV29-1	TRBJ1-2	TRBD1
CSVDRTSGSYEQFF	TGCAGCGTTGATCGGACTAGCGGGAGCTATGAGCAGTTCTTC	many	TRBV29-1	TRBJ2-1	TRBD2
CASSLGGREAFF	TGTGCCAGCAGTTTGGGGGGGAGAGAAGCTTTCTTT	few	TRBV12-3/TRBV12-4	TRBJ1-1	NA
CASSIGQWGTTDTQYF	TGTGCCAGCAGCATTGGACAGTGGGGGACCACAGATACGCAGTATTTT	few	TRBV7-9	TRBJ2-3	NA
CASSPPPRAKNIQYF	TGTGCCAGCAGTCCCCCGCCGAGAGCCAAAAACATTCAGTACTTC	NA	TRBV6-2/TRBV6-3	TRBJ2-4	NA
CASSYRGAGELFF	TGTGCCAGCAGTTATCGAGGGGCCGGGGAGCTGTTTTTT	NA	TRBV6-6	TRBJ2-2	NA
CASSLAGGLAGEETQYF	TGTGCCAGCAGCTTAGCGGGCGGTCTAGCGGGAGAAGAGACCCAGTACTTC	NA	TRBV7-9	TRBJ2-5	TRBD2
CASSQVAGVYNEQFF	TGTGCCAGCAGCCAGGTAGCGGGAGTTTACAATGAGCAGTTCTTC	few	TRBV14	TRBJ2-1	TRBD2
CASSLSGTIRPYEQYF	TGTGCCAGCAGTTTGTCCGGGACCATAAGGCCCTACGAGCAGTACTTC	many	TRBV6-7	TRBJ2-7	NA
CASRWTGGTEAFF	TGTGCCAGCAGGTGGACAGGGGGCACTGAAGCTTTCTTT	few	TRBV6-5	TRBJ1-1	TRBD1
CASSFMGTSGSPLHF	TGTGCCAGCAGTTTTATGGGGACTTCGGGTTCACCCCTCCACTTT	NA	TRBV12-3/TRBV12-4	TRBJ1-6	NA
CAISDGQGSHEQYF	TGTGCCATCAGTGACGGACAGGGGTCCCACGAGCAGTACTTC	few	TRBV10-3	TRBJ2-7	TRBD1
CSAYRIADLYEQYF	TGCAGTGCCTACAGGATCGCAGACCTCTACGAGCAGTACTTC	many	TRBV20-1	TRBJ2-7	NA